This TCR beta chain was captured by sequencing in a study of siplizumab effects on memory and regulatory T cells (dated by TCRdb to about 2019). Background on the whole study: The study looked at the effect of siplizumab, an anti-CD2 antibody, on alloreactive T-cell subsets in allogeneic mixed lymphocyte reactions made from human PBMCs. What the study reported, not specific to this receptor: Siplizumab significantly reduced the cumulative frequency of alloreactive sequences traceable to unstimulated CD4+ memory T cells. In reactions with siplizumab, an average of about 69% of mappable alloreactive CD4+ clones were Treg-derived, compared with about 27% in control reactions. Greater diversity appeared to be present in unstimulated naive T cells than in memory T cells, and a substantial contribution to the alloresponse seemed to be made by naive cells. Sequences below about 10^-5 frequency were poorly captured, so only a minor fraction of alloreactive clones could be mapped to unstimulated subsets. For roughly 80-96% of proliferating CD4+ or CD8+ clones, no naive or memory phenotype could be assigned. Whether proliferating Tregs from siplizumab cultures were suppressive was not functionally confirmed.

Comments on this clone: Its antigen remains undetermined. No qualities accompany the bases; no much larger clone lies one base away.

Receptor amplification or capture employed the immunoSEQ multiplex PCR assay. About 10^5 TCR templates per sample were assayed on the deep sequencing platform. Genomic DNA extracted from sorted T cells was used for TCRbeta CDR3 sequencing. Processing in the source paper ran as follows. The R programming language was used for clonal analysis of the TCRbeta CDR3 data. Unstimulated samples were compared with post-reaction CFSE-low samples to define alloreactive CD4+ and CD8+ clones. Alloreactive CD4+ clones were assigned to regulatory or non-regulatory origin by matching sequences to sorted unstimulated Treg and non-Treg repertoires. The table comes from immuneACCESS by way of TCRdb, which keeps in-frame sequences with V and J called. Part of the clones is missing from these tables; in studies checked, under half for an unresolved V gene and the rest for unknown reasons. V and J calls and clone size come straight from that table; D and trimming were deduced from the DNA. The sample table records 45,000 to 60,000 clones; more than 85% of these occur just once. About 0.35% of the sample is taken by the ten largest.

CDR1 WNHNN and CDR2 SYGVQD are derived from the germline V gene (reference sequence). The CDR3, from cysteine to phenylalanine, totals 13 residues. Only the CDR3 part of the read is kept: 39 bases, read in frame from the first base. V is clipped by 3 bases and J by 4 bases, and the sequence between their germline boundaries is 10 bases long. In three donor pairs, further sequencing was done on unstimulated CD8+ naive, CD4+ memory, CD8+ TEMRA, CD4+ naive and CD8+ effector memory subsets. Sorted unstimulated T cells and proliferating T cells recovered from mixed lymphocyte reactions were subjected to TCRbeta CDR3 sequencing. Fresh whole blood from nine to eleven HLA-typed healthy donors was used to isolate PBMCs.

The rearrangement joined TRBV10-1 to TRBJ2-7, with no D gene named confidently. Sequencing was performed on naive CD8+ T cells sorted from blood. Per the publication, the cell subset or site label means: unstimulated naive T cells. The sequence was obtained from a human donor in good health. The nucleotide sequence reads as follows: TGCGCCAGCAGTGACGGGTTATCGTACGAGCAGTACTTC. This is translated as CASSDGLSYEQYF.